This T cell receptor beta chain was documented in a study of cytomegalovirus exposure and HLA in healthy donors. Study-level background: An early release of data contained about 85 million unique TCRs, which came from HLA-typed donors. The study's findings and limits: A likely sequencing artifact accounted for one observed cluster of highly shared sequence variants.

Germline CDR1 and CDR2: SGHNT and YYREEE (reference sequence). Trimming removed 3 bases from V and 3 bases from J, with 13 bases in between. The CDR3 is made up of 14 amino acids. Use of 60 Vbeta and 13 Jbeta primers characterized the PCR. Method: immunoSEQ multiplex PCR; TCRdb's copy keeps in-frame clones and lacks some. The top ten hold over 8.5% of the sample, which has roughly 82,000 clones, 60% to 75% seen once. Turning to this clone: Antigen specificity is unknown.

The sample was PBMCs. The sequence was obtained from a woman aged 40-49 years in good health and CMV-seropositive. This chain uses TRBV5-4 with TRBJ2-7, with a possible D match to TRBD2 (5 bases). CDR3 in amino acids: CASSSPTGNYEQYF. CDR3 DNA sequence: TGTGCCAGCAGCTCCCCTACCGGGAACTACGAGCAGTACTTC.